This T cell receptor beta chain emerged from a study of Graves' ophthalmopathy and Graves' hyperthyroidism. Turning to the study itself: Peripheral blood was gathered at the point of initial diagnosis, before any treatment started. Study-wide findings and caveats: Between ophthalmopathy and stable hyperthyroidism, a 13-signature model drew a separation with around 88% sensitivity and approximately 79% specificity. Among expanded thyroid clonotypes above 0.001 frequency, most also occurred in blood.

V lost 3 bases and J lost 1, with 10 bases in between. The CDR3 runs 15 residues. Germline-derived CDR1 and CDR2 are MRHNA and SNTAGT. About this clonotype itself: Antigen: not known.

Amplifying from RNA transcripts, the study obtained TCR beta CDR3 regions. The first round was an RT-PCR with HTBI primers, and the second round was a multiplex PCR. TCRdb ran MiXCR on the multiplex PCR reads and lists one entry per CDR3 protein. The repertoire has about 620,000 distinct CDR3 sequences, about a fifth of them found once; the top ten carry approximately 7%. The clonotype was recovered from a woman aged 18-29 years with stable Graves' hyperthyroidism. Some clones in this sample may be carry-over from other donors' samples. The chain couples TRBV6-4 to TRBJ1-5; possibly TRBD1 for D (6 bases). Sequences were obtained from peripheral blood. The CDR3 DNA reads as TGTGCCAGCAGTGAGGGGGCGGGAAGCAATCAGCCCCAGCATTTT. This gives the protein CASSEGAGSNQPQHF.